One sample yielded the 3 T cell receptor beta chains listed below, sequenced in a study of cytomegalovirus exposure and HLA in healthy donors. With 60 Vbeta and 13 Jbeta primers, the PCR was carried out. Method: immunoSEQ multiplex PCR; TCRdb's copy keeps in-frame clones and lacks some. The top ten clones hold approximately 4.8% of a sample with about 190,000 clones, 65% to 75% of them seen once. Sequencing used PBMCs. Receptors originate from a man aged 30 to 39 in good health and CMV-seropositive.

The J gene is TRBJ2-3, the V gene TRBV30; weak D call: TRBD2 (6 bases). Germline CDR1 is GTSNPN and CDR2 is SVGIG (reference sequence). The germline V and J ends were trimmed by 2 bases and 1 base, with 7 bases remaining between them. This CDR3 spans 13 amino acids. The DNA of the CDR3 is TGTGCCTGGAGTTGGGGGGGCACAGATACGCAGTATTTT. Amino acid sequence: CAWSWGGTDTQYF.

The chain links TRBV30 to TRBJ2-5; 8 nucleotides agree with TRBD1. The V gene end was trimmed by 5 bases and the J gene end by 5 bases; junction bases not matched to a gene: 7. Germline V lookup: CDR1 GTSNPN, CDR2 SVGIG (reference sequence). The CDR3 is 13 residues long. The chain's CDR3 is CAWGPGQVETQYF. Written as DNA, the CDR3 is TGTGCCTGGGGTCCGGGACAGGTCGAGACCCAGTACTTC. Full variable domain (rest looked up from reference TRBV30 and TRBJ2-5): SQTIHQWPATLVQPVGSPLSLECTVEGTSNPNLYWYRQAAGRGLQLLFYSVGIGQISSEVPQNLSASRPQDRQFILSSKKLLLSDSGFYLCAWGPGQVETQYFGPGTRLLVL.

The chain employs TRBV7-9 and TRBJ2-2; 10 bases match TRBD1. Germline CDR1 is SEHNR and CDR2 is FQNEAQ (reference sequence). V shed 6 bases and J 5 bases; nucleotides not matched to a gene: 9. The CDR3 is made up of 16 amino acids. CDR3 DNA: TGTGCCAGCAGTCGACAGGGGGCAGTCGATACCGGGGAGCTGTTTTTT. This gives the protein CASSRQGAVDTGELFF. Complete variable domain (other parts from reference TRBV7-9 and TRBJ2-2): DTGVSQNPRHKITKRGQNVTFRCDPISEHNRLYWYRQTLGQGPEFLTYFQNEAQLEKSRLLSDRFSAERPKGSFSTLEIQRTEQGDSAMYLCASSRQGAVDTGELFFGEGSRLTVL.